The 32 T cell receptor beta chains below come from one sample, sequenced in a study of shared clonotypes between healthy human individuals (dated by TCRdb to 2020 to 2022). Library preparation employed the immunoSEQ multiplex PCR assay. TCRdb stores this immuneACCESS table with in-frame sequences only. Part of the clones is absent; in the studies checked, under half of the shortfall reflects unresolved V genes, and no reason is known for the rest. The sample has 450,000 to 500,000 clones on record, more than 65% of them singletons. The ten largest clones capture 12% of the sample. Sequencing was performed on PBMCs. Receptors were obtained from a woman between 40 and 50 years old in good health. Some clones in this sample may be carry-over from other donors' samples.

Turning to this clone: With a far larger clone one base away, a read error is the likely cause. The sample carries other DNA sequences with the same CDR3. This chain uses TRBV30 with TRBJ1-3, with D unresolved. The CDR3 is 11 amino acids. Per the germline V gene, CDR1 is GTSNPN and CDR2 is SVGIG (reference sequence). CDR3 in DNA: TGTGCCTGGGGCTCTGGGAACACCATATATTTT. Protein sequence: CAWGSGNTIYF.

The chain combines TRBV30 with TRBJ2-1; no clear D gene. In germline, CDR1 is GTSNPN, CDR2 SVGIG (reference sequence). The ends were cut back, 3 bases at V and 6 bases at J, with 15 bases in the middle. The length of the CDR3 is 14 residues. Here the CDR3 reads CAWSQSTLTNEQFF. For the CDR3, the DNA is TGTGCCTGGAGCCAGTCTACTCTAACCAATGAGCAGTTCTTC.

This clone was seen many times. Other DNA sequences in this sample translate to the same CDR3. The gene calls are TRBV29-1 and TRBJ2-3, with D perhaps TRBD1 or TRBD2 (7 bases each). Trimming removed 2 bases at V and 6 bases at J, with 12 bases between. Germline loops: CDR1 SQVTM, CDR2 ANQGSEA. The CDR3 runs 13 residues. The CDR3 loop is CSVEQGGGDTQYF. Written as DNA, the CDR3 is TGCAGCGTTGAACAGGGGGGAGGGGATACGCAGTATTTT.

The chain links TRBV11-3 to TRBJ1-3; D not resolved. The V end lost 3 bases, the J end lost 4 bases, and 13 bases lay between the germline ends. This CDR3 has 15 residues. The V gene's germline CDR1 is SGHNT and CDR2 YENEEA. In DNA, the CDR3 is TGTGCCAGCAGCTTGGACCCGGACTCCGGAAACACCATATATTTT. Translating gives CASSLDPDSGNTIYF.

This clone showed up just a few times. A read error is likely here: a far larger clone is one base away. Other DNA sequences of this sample code for an identical CDR3. V gene TRBV11-3 combines with J gene TRBJ2-7, with 8 bases fitting TRBD1. V trimming: 1 base; J trimming: 4 bases; junction bases outside the gene matches: 0. The CDR3 runs 13 residues. Germline CDR1 and CDR2: SGHNT and YENEEA. The CDR3 here is CASSLGTGYEQYF. The CDR3 DNA follows: TGTGCCAGCAGCTTAGGGACAGGGTACGAGCAGTACTTC. Full variable domain (missing parts from reference TRBV11-3 and TRBJ2-7): EAGVVQSPRYKIIEKKQPVAFWCNPISGHNTLYWYLQNLGQGPELLIRYENEEAVDDSQLPKDRFSAERLKGVDSTLKIQPAELGDSAVYLCASSLGTGYEQYFGPGTRLTVT.

This clone was seen more than once but under ten times. A far larger clone is one nucleotide away, so this likely arose from a read error. This chain joins TRBV28 and TRBJ1-1; D perhaps matches TRBD1 (6 bases). Germline CDR1 reads MDHEN; CDR2 reads SYDVKM. CDR3 length equals 14 residues. As DNA, the CDR3 is TGTGCCAGCAGTGCCGGGACATCGAACGCTGAAGCTTTCTTT. Residues: CASSAGTSNAEAFF.

With regard to this clone: Only one base separates this from a far larger clonotype, so it likely reflects a read error. J is TRBJ1-1 and V is TRBV7-2, with TRBD1 identical over 10 bases. The ends lost 3 bases at V and 3 bases at J; junction bases unmatched: 4. The CDR3 runs to 15 residues. Germline V gene data show CDR1 as SGHTA and CDR2 as FQGNSA. CDR3 sequence reads: CASSFGDRGYTEAFF. The DNA for the CDR3 is TGTGCCAGCAGCTTTGGGGACAGGGGTTACACTGAAGCTTTCTTT.

Only one count was recorded for this clone. This likely reflects a read error, since a far larger clone is one base away. This chain uses TRBV7-2 with TRBJ2-7, with D hard to call. Deletions cut 5 bases from V and 3 bases from J, with 5 bases between. Germline-derived CDR1 and CDR2 are SGHTA and FQGNSA. The CDR3 runs to 11 residues. The CDR3 DNA reads TGTGCCAGCAGCCGACACTACGAGCAGTACTTC. Protein: CASSRHYEQYF.

The chain employs TRBV6-1 and TRBJ2-3; 11 nucleotides align to TRBD2. From germline, CDR1 is MNHNS and CDR2 SASEGT. With 8 bases clipped from V and 6 bases from J, the junction kept 7 bases outside the gene matches. The CDR3 extends over 14 amino acids. Here the CDR3 reads CASVIAGGPDTQYF. The DNA for the CDR3 is TGTGCCAGCGTTATAGCGGGAGGGCCGGATACGCAGTATTTT.

The chain is built from TRBV19 and TRBJ2-5; 7 nucleotides match TRBD2. CDR3 length equals 15 residues. Losses at the gene ends were 4 bases for V and 1 base for J; bases not matched to a gene: 6. Per the germline V gene, CDR1 is LNHDA and CDR2 is SQIVND (reference sequence). Here the CDR3 DNA reads TGTGCCAGTAGTAAACACGGGGGGACCCAAGAGACCCAGTACTTC. Its translation: CASSKHGGTQETQYF. Complete variable domain (other parts from reference TRBV19 and TRBJ2-5): DGGITQSPKYLFRKEGQNVTLSCEQNLNHDAMYWYRQDPGQGLRLIYYSQIVNDFQKGDIAEGYSVSREKKESFPLTVTSAQKNPTAFYLCASSKHGGTQETQYFGPGTRLLVL.

This chain links TRBV7-9 with TRBJ2-7; D possibly uses TRBD1 or TRBD2 (6 bases each). The V end was cut by 2 bases, the J end by 6 bases, with 23 bases between. Germline CDR1 is SEHNR and CDR2 is FQNEAQ (reference sequence). The CDR3 sequence is 17 residues long. Here the CDR3 DNA reads TGTGCCAGCAGCTTAAGTCCGCCCCGGGGGCCAAGACGCGAGCAGTACTTC. It translates to CASSLSPPRGPRREQYF. Looking up the rest from reference TRBV7-9 and TRBJ2-7 gives the full variable domain: DTGVSQNPRHKITKRGQNVTFRCDPISEHNRLYWYRQTLGQGPEFLTYFQNEAQLEKSRLLSDRFSAERPKGSFSTLEIQRTEQGDSAMYLCASSLSPPRGPRREQYFGPGTRLTVT.

The rearrangement links TRBV6-1 to TRBJ2-3, with D hard to call. Germline CDR1 and CDR2: MNHNS and SASEGT. Trimming left V 2 bases short and J 2 bases short, with 11 bases between. The CDR3 spans 15 residues. Here the CDR3 DNA reads TGTGCCAGCAGTGAAACTACCAAAGCCACAGATACGCAGTATTTT. As protein: CASSETTKATDTQYF.

This clone has a count of ten or more. Other DNA sequences in this sample translate to the same CDR3. This chain connects TRBV5-1 to TRBJ2-3; D is perhaps TRBD1 (6 bases). V dropped 0 bases and J dropped 4 bases, with 12 bases sitting between them. Germline CDR1 is SGHRS and CDR2 is YFSETQ. CDR3 length equals 15 residues. The CDR3 DNA is TGCGCCAGCAGCTTGGCCAGGGGAACCGCAGATACGCAGTATTTT. This encodes CASSLARGTADTQYF.

A remark on this clone: A read error likely explains this, since a far larger clone differs by one base. The chain has TRBV6-1 and TRBJ1-2; D possibly corresponds to TRBD1 (5 bases). The V and J ends lost 2 bases and 8 bases respectively, with 21 bases between them. CDR3 length equals 16 residues. Per germline, CDR1 MNHNS and CDR2 SASEGT. CDR3 coding DNA: TGTGCCAGCAGTGAATTGTGGGTGGGGCCAGCTCGGGGCTACACCTTC. Translation: CASSELWVGPARGYTF.

The chain recombines TRBV7-7 with TRBJ1-5; D perhaps matches TRBD1 (5 bases). V gave up 5 bases and J gave up 7 bases, with 12 bases separating them. From germline, CDR1 is SSHAT and CDR2 FNYEAQ (reference sequence). The CDR3 sequence is 13 residues long. The CDR3 bases are TGTGCCAGCAGCGAAGACAGATACCAGCCCCAGCATTTT. Encoded protein: CASSEDRYQPQHF.

The chain uses TRBV6-1 and TRBJ1-1; D not certain. Germline V CDR1 and CDR2: MNHNS, SASEGT. The CDR3 sequence is 12 residues long. V gave up 7 bases and J gave up 3 bases, with 9 bases separating them. The CDR3 spells CASNPDHTEAFF. In DNA, the CDR3 is TGTGCCAGCAACCCGGACCACACTGAAGCTTTCTTT.

The chain links TRBV5-1 to TRBJ2-7, with 9 bases matching TRBD1. The V and J ends lost 0 bases and 5 bases, in that order; junction bases with no gene match: 0. Germline CDR1 is SGHRS and CDR2 is YFSETQ. This CDR3 has 13 residues. CDR3 protein: CASSLGDRDEQYF. CDR3 bases: TGCGCCAGCAGCTTGGGGGACAGGGACGAGCAGTACTTC.

CDR3 DNA: TGTGCCTGCCGAAATTCGGTTGGCATTCAGTACTTC. Translation: CACRNSVGIQYF. The V gene is TRBV30, the J gene TRBJ2-4; D uncertain. CDR3 size: 12 residues. Germline lookup yields CDR1 GTSNPN and CDR2 SVGIG (reference sequence). V lost 6 bases and J lost 9, with 15 bases in between.

There are a few counts of this clone. The V gene is TRBV5-6, the J gene TRBJ2-5; a weak D match, TRBD2 (7 bases). CDR1 and CDR2 from the germline V gene are SGHDT and YYEEEE. The V gene lost 2 bases and the J gene lost 5 bases, with 19 bases spanning the gap. The CDR3 totals 16 residues. CDR3: CASSFGGGTRMETQYF. The DNA of the CDR3 is TGTGCCAGCAGCTTCGGCGGGGGCACCCGGATGGAGACCCAGTACTTC.

CDR3 DNA: TGTGCCAGCAGCCTCGGGAGTCCTGGGGCCAACGTCCTGACTTTC. Protein sequence: CASSLGSPGANVLTF. The chain employs TRBV6-6 and TRBJ2-6, with D possibly matching TRBD2 (6 bases). V was cut by 6 bases and J by 2 bases, with 11 bases left in between. This CDR3 has 15 residues. Per germline, CDR1 MNHNY and CDR2 SVGAGI (reference sequence).

The J gene is TRBJ2-5, the V gene TRBV9; TRBD1 agrees at 8 bases. Germline loops: CDR1 SGDLS, CDR2 YYNGEE. The V segment lost 1 base and the J segment 5 bases; nucleotides outside the gene matches: 7. The CDR3 contains 15 residues. As DNA, the CDR3 is TGTGCCAGCAGCGTATCCCAGGGGGCTGGGGAGACCCAGTACTTC. Amino acids: CASSVSQGAGETQYF. Full variable domain (missing parts from reference TRBV9 and TRBJ2-5): DSGVTQTPKHLITATGQRVTLRCSPRSGDLSVYWYQQSLDQGLQFLIQYYNGEERAKGNILERFSAQQFPDLHSELNLSSLELGDSALYFCASSVSQGAGETQYFGPGTRLLVL.

The CDR3 nucleotides read TGTGCCAGCAGTTACTTTGACGAGCAGTACTTC. Translating gives CASSYFDEQYF. V usage is TRBV6-5 and J usage is TRBJ2-7, with D unresolved. The CDR3 runs to 11 residues. In germline, CDR1 is MNHEY, CDR2 SVGAGI. Trimming pared 1 base from V and 5 bases from J, leaving 3 bases between.

Comments on this clone: Other DNA sequences in the sample encode the same CDR3. This chain's CDR3 is CAWSVQGGGGYTF. CDR3 DNA: TGTGCCTGGAGTGTACAGGGGGGTGGTGGCTACACCTTC. The chain is built from TRBV30 and TRBJ1-2; 8 bases are shared with TRBD1. V trimming: 0 bases; J trimming: 7 bases; junction bases outside the gene matches: 4. The CDR3 is made up of 13 amino acids. Germline V lookup: CDR1 GTSNPN, CDR2 SVGIG (reference sequence).

The chain combines TRBV5-1 with TRBJ2-7; 11 bases line up with TRBD2. V trimming: 4 bases; J trimming: 2 bases; junction bases outside the gene matches: 11. Germline V gives CDR1 SGHRS, CDR2 YFSETQ. The CDR3 covers 17 residues. The CDR3 here is CASSPVGGSGRAYEQYF. CDR3 coding DNA: TGCGCCAGCAGCCCCGTCGGGGGTAGCGGGAGGGCCTACGAGCAGTACTTC.

The V gene is TRBV27, the J gene TRBJ2-2; D may match TRBD1 or TRBD2 (6 bases each). CDR1 is MNHEY, CDR2 SMNVEV, per germline (reference sequence). V gave up 4 bases and J gave up 5 bases, with 23 bases separating them. CDR3 size: 18 residues. As DNA, the CDR3 is TGTGCCAGCAGTTCCTCAAGGGGGGCGGGTGAGGGGACCGGGGAGCTGTTTTTT. Translated: CASSSSRGAGEGTGELFF.

The rearrangement links TRBV29-1 to TRBJ1-2; a weak D match, TRBD1 (6 bases). Germline V gene data show CDR1 as SQVTM and CDR2 as ANQGSEA. This CDR3 has 13 residues. The ends were cut back, 4 bases at V and 4 bases at J, with 13 bases in the middle. The CDR3 reads CSVGGGAGYGYTF. In nucleotides, the CDR3 is TGCAGCGTTGGCGGGGGGGCGGGCTATGGCTACACCTTC.

The chain employs TRBV27 and TRBJ2-4; tentative D call: TRBD1 (6 bases). Germline V gives CDR1 MNHEY, CDR2 SMNVEV (reference sequence). This CDR3 comprises 17 residues. V shed 3 bases and J shed 5 bases, with 20 bases lying between them. The CDR3 region has the DNA TGTGCCAGCAGTTTTTTATGGGACACCAGAGGGGAAAACATTCAGTACTTC. Translating gives CASSFLWDTRGENIQYF.

The chain uses TRBV30 and TRBJ2-5; 7 bases map to TRBD1. V shed 5 bases, J shed 5 bases, and the junction held 2 bases outside the gene matches. The CDR3 length is 11 residues. Per germline, CDR1 GTSNPN and CDR2 SVGIG (reference sequence). The CDR3 loop is CAWGTAETQYF. CDR3 bases: TGTGCCTGGGGGACAGCGGAGACCCAGTACTTC.

Concerning this clone itself: A far larger clone differs by one base, so this is likely a read error. The same CDR3 also results from other DNA sequences found in this sample. The chain employs TRBV28 and TRBJ1-5; no clear D. V was shortened by 9 bases and J by 1 base, with 13 bases between the two germline ends. Germline V gives CDR1 MDHEN, CDR2 SYDVKM. CDR3 size: 14 residues. The CDR3 protein is CASSTGFSNQPQHF. In DNA, the CDR3 is TGTGCCAGTAGTACCGGTTTCAGCAATCAGCCCCAGCATTTT.

This clone appeared once. The V call is TRBV30, the J call TRBJ2-5; D is uncertain. The CDR3 loop spans 11 amino acids. Germline-derived CDR1 and CDR2 are GTSNPN and SVGIG (reference sequence). Deletions cut 5 bases from V and 2 bases from J, with 6 bases between. The CDR3 DNA sequence: TGTGCCTGGGCCCAGCAAGAGACCCAGTACTTC. This encodes CAWAQQETQYF.

Details on this clone: A read error is possible here, since a much larger clone lies one base away. This chain connects TRBV7-6 to TRBJ2-2; no reliable D call. In germline, CDR1 is SGHVS, CDR2 FNYEAQ. This CDR3 has 14 residues. V dropped 1 base and J dropped 1 base, with 4 bases sitting between them. The CDR3 DNA is TGTGCCAGCAGCTTAGGACAGAACACCGGGGAGCTGTTTTTT. It encodes CASSLGQNTGELFF.

This clone was observed a few times. The chain has TRBV27 and TRBJ1-1; D not certain. Between the trimmed V and J ends, which lost 2 bases and 3 bases, there was a span of 7 bases. CDR1 and CDR2 from the germline V gene are MNHEY and SMNVEV (reference sequence). This CDR3 spans 13 amino acids. The DNA for the CDR3 is TGTGCCAGCAGTTTAGTGAAGGACACTGAAGCTTTCTTT. The encoded protein is CASSLVKDTEAFF.